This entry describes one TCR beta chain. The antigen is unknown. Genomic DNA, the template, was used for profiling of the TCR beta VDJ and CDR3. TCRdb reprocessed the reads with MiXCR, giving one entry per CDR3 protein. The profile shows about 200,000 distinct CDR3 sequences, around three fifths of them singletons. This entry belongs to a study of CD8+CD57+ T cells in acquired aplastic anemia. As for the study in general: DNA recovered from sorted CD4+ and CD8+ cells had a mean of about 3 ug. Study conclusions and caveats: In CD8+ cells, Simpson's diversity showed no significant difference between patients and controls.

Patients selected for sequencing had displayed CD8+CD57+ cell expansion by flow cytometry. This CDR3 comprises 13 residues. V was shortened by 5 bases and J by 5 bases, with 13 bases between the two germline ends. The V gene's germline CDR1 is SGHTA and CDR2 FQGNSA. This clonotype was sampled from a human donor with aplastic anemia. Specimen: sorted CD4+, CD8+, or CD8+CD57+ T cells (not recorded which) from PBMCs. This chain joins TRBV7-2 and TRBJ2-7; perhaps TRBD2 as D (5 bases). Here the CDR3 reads CASSPGWVNEQYF. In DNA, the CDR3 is TGTGCCAGCAGCCCGGGGTGGGTAAACGAGCAGTACTTC.